The 5 T cell receptor beta chains below come from one sample, sequenced in a study of prognosis after radiotherapy for stage I lung cancer. Genomic DNA provided the template from which TCR beta CDR3 was amplified by two-round multiplex PCR. During first-round PCR, primers specific to each TRBV and TRBJ gene were used. MiXCR, run by TCRdb on the multiplex PCR reads, gives a single entry per CDR3 protein. This sample carries under 20,000 distinct CDR3 sequences, 44% of them seen once, and the ten largest clones take 39%. Sample: PBMCs, taken before or after stereotactic body radiation therapy (not recorded which). The receptors derive from a donor aged 50 or older with non-small cell lung cancer.

In this sample, this clonotype turned up a few times. Just one base apart from a much larger clone, this may be a read error. The chain joins TRBV7-9 to TRBJ1-1, with D perhaps TRBD1 (5 bases). The CDR3 runs 14 residues. Germline V gene data show CDR1 as SEHNR and CDR2 as FQNEAQ (reference sequence). V was shortened by 5 bases and J by 1 base, with 11 bases between the two germline ends. The CDR3 DNA reads as TGTGCCAGCAGCATCCGAACAGGGAACACTGAAGCTTTCTTT. Its protein is CASSIRTGNTEAFF.

As concerns this clonotype: A read error likely explains this, since a far larger clone differs by one base. This chain joins TRBV6-2 or TRBV6-3 and TRBJ1-5; TRBD1 might be the D (5 bases). Between the trimmed V and J ends, which lost 7 bases and 4 bases, there was a span of 8 bases. CDR1 and CDR2 from the germline V gene are MNHEY and SVGEGT. The CDR3 has 12 amino acids. CDR3 sequence reads: CASTTENQPQHF. DNA of the CDR3: TGTGCCAGCACGACAGAGAATCAGCCCCAGCATTTT.

With regard to this clonotype: One end of the junction varies from germline; a read error may be responsible. The chain combines TRBV7-8 with TRBJ1-1; D might be TRBD1 (6 bases). This CDR3 region has 15 residues. Per germline, CDR1 SGHVS and CDR2 FQNEAQ. The CDR3 DNA follows: TGTGTCAGCAGCTTAGTTACACAGGGTTATACTGAAGCTTTCTTT. Its protein is CVSSLVTQGYTEAFF.

On this clonotype: Possible read error: a much larger clone is one base away. The chain has TRBV15 and TRBJ2-1, with 13 positions matching TRBD2. This CDR3 has 17 amino acids. In germline, CDR1 is LNHNV, CDR2 YYDKDF (reference sequence). The V gene end was trimmed by 0 bases and the J gene end by 10 bases; junction bases not matched to a gene: 9. The CDR3 sequence is CATSRDTTSGGAWEQFF. The CDR3 bases are TGTGCCACCAGCAGAGATACCACTAGCGGGGGGGCTTGGGAGCAGTTCTTC.

This clonotype was counted ten times or more. This chain uses TRBV7-9 with TRBJ2-2, with D possibly called TRBD1 or TRBD2 (5 bases each). From germline, CDR1 is SEHNR and CDR2 FQNEAQ (reference sequence). V shed 5 bases and J shed 7 bases, with 20 bases lying between them. There are 16 residues in the CDR3. CDR3 loop: CASSPLGDQGFGELFF. CDR3 bases: TGTGCCAGCAGCCCGCTAGGGGACCAAGGCTTCGGGGAGCTGTTTTTT. Full variable domain (rest looked up from reference TRBV7-9 and TRBJ2-2): DTGVSQNPRHKITKRGQNVTFRCDPISEHNRLYWYRQTLGQGPEFLTYFQNEAQLEKSRLLSDRFSAERPKGSFSTLEIQRTEQGDSAMYLCASSPLGDQGFGELFFGEGSRLTVL.